This T cell receptor (beta chain) was recovered during a study of Tregs in tolerant kidney transplant recipients. Libraries were prepared by immunoSEQ multiplex PCR; TCRdb keeps only in-frame clonotypes and omits some of them. The sample lists roughly 46,000 clones, about 89% seen once, with around 0.7% in the top ten. CDR3 length equals 15 residues. V was trimmed by 6 bases and J by 0 bases, leaving 14 bases between them. CDR1 is LNHDA and CDR2 is SQIVND in the germline V gene (reference sequence). Before regulatory T cell sorting, thawed PBMCs rested overnight at 37°C in roughly 190 IU/ml IL-2. There are a few counts of this clone. Antigen: not known. Study-wide points: Expanding Tregs on activated donor B cells appeared to best identify donor-specific TCRbeta clones.

The sample was Tregs from blood. This chain links TRBV19 with TRBJ1-2; D is undetermined. This clonotype was sampled from a human donor in good health. The CDR3 loop reads CASSLRAAANYGYTF. CDR3 DNA sequence: TGTGCCAGTAGCTTAAGGGCGGCAGCTAACTATGGCTACACCTTC.